The next 10 T cell receptor beta chains were all read from a single sample in a study of blood T cell repertoires in COVID-19. Clones were sequenced by immunoSEQ multiplex PCR, and TCRdb holds only the in-frame ones, with some missing. This sample has hundreds of thousands of clones; approximately 80% occur once, and the top ten carry about 8%. Sequenced material: peripheral blood. The source of these receptors is a woman in her forties or fifties with acute or convalescent COVID-19.

This clone was seen more than once but under ten times. The CDR3 sequence is CAWSDRQGPGTEAFF. The CDR3, as DNA: TGTGCCTGGAGTGATCGACAGGGACCTGGCACTGAAGCTTTCTTT. The chain links TRBV30 to TRBJ1-1; 7 nucleotides match TRBD1. The V segment lost 1 base and the J segment 4 bases; nucleotides outside the gene matches: 9. Germline V gives CDR1 GTSNPN, CDR2 SVGIG (reference sequence). This CDR3 region has 15 residues.

The CDR3 DNA reads as TGCGCCAGCAGCCATCCCCGTGGTCGGGGTAATTCACCCCTCCACTTT. Amino acid sequence: CASSHPRGRGNSPLHF. V gene TRBV4-1 combines with J gene TRBJ1-6; D remains unclear. Germline values: CDR1 MGHRA, CDR2 YSYEKL. CDR3 length equals 16 residues. With 3 bases removed from V and 6 bases from J, the gap between germline ends came to 15 bases.

The gene calls are TRBV11-2 and TRBJ2-1, with 13 positions matching TRBD2. With 5 bases clipped from V and 7 bases from J, the junction kept 8 bases outside the gene matches. The CDR3 is 16 residues long. Germline CDR1 reads SGHAT; CDR2 reads FQNNGV. The CDR3: CASSLQLAGGENEQFF. CDR3 coding DNA: TGTGCCAGCAGCCTGCAACTAGCGGGGGGGGAAAATGAGCAGTTCTTC.

The rearrangement joins TRBV18 to TRBJ1-2, with a possible D match to TRBD1 (5 bases). Germline lookup yields CDR1 KGHSH and CDR2 LQKENI. The CDR3 extends over 14 amino acids. The germline V and J ends were trimmed by 1 base and 3 bases, with 9 bases remaining between them. Here the CDR3 reads CASSPQGLDYGYTF. CDR3 DNA: TGTGCCAGCTCACCACAGGGACTAGACTATGGCTACACCTTC.

The chain joins TRBV30 to TRBJ1-1, with 7 bases matching TRBD1. In germline, CDR1 is GTSNPN, CDR2 SVGIG (reference sequence). CDR3 length: 18 amino acids. Germline trimming cut 1 base from V and 0 bases from J; bases unmatched to any gene: 14. This chain's CDR3 is CAWSGGTELTDLNTEAFF. The DNA of the CDR3 is TGTGCCTGGAGTGGAGGGACAGAGCTGACCGATTTGAACACTGAAGCTTTCTTT.

The chain is built from TRBV11-3 and TRBJ2-1; 11 bases line up with TRBD1. The germline gives CDR1 SGHNT, CDR2 YENEEA. The CDR3 is 16 residues long. V trimming: 3 bases; J trimming: 7 bases; junction bases outside the gene matches: 8. The CDR3 reads CASSLNGQGAKNEQFF. DNA of the CDR3: TGTGCCAGCAGCTTGAATGGACAGGGGGCTAAGAATGAGCAGTTCTTC.

The chain employs TRBV4-2 and TRBJ1-5; D possibly corresponds to TRBD1 (6 bases). This CDR3 has 16 residues. V was clipped by 2 bases and J by 0 bases, with 11 bases between them. Germline CDR1 is LGHNA and CDR2 is YNFKEQ. The CDR3 loop reads CASSQFPRGSNQPQHF. The CDR3 DNA reads TGTGCCAGCAGCCAATTCCCCAGGGGTAGCAATCAGCCCCAGCATTTT.

The V call is TRBV12-3 or TRBV12-4, the J call TRBJ1-1, with 7 bases aligning to TRBD1. Trimming cost V 6 bases and J 7 bases; bases outside gene matches: 2. The CDR3 is 11 residues long. In DNA, the CDR3 is TGTGCCAGCAGGCGGACAGGTGAAGCTTTCTTT. This sequence encodes CASRRTGEAFF.

This chain links TRBV14 with TRBJ1-2; the D gene is possibly TRBD1 (5 bases). CDR3 size: 16 residues. The germline V and J ends were trimmed by 5 bases and 3 bases, with 19 bases remaining between them. Germline V lookup: CDR1 SGHDN, CDR2 FVKESK. This CDR3 reads CASSSRSGGLYYGYTF. The CDR3 nucleotides are TGTGCCAGCAGCTCACGTTCGGGGGGACTCTACTATGGCTACACCTTC.

V gene TRBV28 combines with J gene TRBJ1-2; D call uncertain. From germline, CDR1 is MDHEN and CDR2 SYDVKM. CDR3 size: 12 residues. The V end was cut by 1 base, the J end by 8 bases, with 8 bases between. This CDR3 is CASSLSSGGYTF. The CDR3 DNA reads as TGTGCCAGCAGTTTATCGTCGGGAGGCTACACCTTC.